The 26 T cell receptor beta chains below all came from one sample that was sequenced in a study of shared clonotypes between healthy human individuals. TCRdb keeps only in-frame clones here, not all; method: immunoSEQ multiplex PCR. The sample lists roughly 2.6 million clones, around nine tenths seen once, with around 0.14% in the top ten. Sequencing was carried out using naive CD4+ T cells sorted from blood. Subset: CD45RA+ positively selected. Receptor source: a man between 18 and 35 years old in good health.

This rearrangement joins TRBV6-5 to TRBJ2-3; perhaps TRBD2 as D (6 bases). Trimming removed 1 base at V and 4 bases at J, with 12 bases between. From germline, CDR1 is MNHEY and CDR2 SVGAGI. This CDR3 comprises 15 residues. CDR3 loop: CASSYLAGTPDTQYF. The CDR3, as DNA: TGTGCCAGCAGTTACTTGGCGGGGACTCCAGATACGCAGTATTTT.

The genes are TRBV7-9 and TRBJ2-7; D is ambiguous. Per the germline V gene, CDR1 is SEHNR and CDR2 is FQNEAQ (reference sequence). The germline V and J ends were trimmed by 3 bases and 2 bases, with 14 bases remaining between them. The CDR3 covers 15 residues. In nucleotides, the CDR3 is TGTGCCAGCAGCTTCTGGGCAGGCTTCACCTACGAGCAGTACTTC. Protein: CASSFWAGFTYEQYF.

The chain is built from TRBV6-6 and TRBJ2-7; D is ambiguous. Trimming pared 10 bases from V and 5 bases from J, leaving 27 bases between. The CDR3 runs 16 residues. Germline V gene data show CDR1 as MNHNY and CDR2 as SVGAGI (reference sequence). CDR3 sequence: CATLRGAAQDAHEQYF. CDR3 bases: TGTGCCACCTTAAGAGGTGCGGCACAAGACGCCCACGAGCAGTACTTC.

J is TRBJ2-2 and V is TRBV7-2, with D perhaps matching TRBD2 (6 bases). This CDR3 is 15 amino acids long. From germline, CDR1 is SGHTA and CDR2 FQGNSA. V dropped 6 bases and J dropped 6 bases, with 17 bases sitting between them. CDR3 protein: CASSNVRLVAGELFF. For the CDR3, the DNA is TGTGCCAGCAGTAACGTCCGACTAGTAGCCGGGGAGCTGTTTTTT.

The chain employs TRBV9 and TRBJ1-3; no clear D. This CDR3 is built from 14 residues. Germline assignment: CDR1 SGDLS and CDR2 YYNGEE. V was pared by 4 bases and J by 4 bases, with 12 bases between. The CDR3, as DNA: TGTGCCAGCAGCTTGACCATCTCCGGAAACACCATATATTTT. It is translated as CASSLTISGNTIYF.

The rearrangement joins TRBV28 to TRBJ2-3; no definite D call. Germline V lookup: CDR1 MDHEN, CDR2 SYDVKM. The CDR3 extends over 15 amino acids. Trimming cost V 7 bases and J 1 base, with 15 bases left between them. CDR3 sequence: CASTTTRPGTDTQYF. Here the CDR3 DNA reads TGTGCCAGCACCACCACCCGACCGGGCACAGATACGCAGTATTTT.

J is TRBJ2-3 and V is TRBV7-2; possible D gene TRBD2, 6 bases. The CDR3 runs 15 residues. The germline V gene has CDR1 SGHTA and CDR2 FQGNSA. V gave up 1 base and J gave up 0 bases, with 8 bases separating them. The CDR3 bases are TGTGCCAGCAGCTTAGTCCGGGGGAGCACAGATACGCAGTATTTT. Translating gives CASSLVRGSTDTQYF. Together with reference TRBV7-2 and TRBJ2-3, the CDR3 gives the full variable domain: GAGVSQSPSNKVTEKGKDVELRCDPISGHTALYWYRQSLGQGLEFLIYFQGNSAPDKSGLPSDRFSAERTGGSVSTLTIQRTQQEDSAVYLCASSLVRGSTDTQYFGPGTRLTVL.

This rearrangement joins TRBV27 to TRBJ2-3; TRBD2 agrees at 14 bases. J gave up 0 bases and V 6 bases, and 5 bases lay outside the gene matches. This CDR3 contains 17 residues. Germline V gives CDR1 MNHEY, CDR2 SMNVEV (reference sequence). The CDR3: CASRTSGGGISTDTQYF. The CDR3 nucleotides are TGTGCCAGCAGGACTAGCGGGGGGGGCATTAGCACAGATACGCAGTATTTT.

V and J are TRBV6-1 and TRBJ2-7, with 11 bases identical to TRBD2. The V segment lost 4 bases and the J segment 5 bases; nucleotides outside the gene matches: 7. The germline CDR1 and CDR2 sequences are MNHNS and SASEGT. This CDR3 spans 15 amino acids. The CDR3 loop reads CASSAGTSGIHEQYF. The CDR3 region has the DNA TGTGCCAGCAGTGCTGGGACTAGCGGTATTCACGAGCAGTACTTC.

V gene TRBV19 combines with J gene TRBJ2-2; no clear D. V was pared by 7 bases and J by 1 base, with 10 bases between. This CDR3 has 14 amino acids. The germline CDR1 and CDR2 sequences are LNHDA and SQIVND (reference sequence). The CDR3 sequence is CASTVEKNTGELFF. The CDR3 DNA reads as TGTGCCAGTACAGTCGAGAAGAACACCGGGGAGCTGTTTTTT.

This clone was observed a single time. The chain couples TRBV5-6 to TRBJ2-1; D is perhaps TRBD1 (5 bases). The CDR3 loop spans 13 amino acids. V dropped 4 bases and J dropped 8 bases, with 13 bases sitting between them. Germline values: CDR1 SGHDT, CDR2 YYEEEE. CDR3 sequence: CASSHLSRDEQFF. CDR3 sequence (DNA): TGTGCCAGCAGCCACTTATCCAGGGATGAGCAGTTCTTC. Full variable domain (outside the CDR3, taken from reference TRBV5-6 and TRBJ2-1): DAGVTQSPTHLIKTRGQQVTLRCSPKSGHDTVSWYQQALGQGPQFIFQYYEEEERQRGNFPDRFSGHQFPNYSSELNVNALLLGDSALYLCASSHLSRDEQFFGPGTRLTVL.

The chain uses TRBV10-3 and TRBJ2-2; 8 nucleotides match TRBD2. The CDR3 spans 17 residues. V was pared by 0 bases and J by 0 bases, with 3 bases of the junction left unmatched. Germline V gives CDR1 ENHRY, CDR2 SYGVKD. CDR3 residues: CAISESTGGPNTGELFF. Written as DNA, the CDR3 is TGTGCCATCAGTGAGTCTACGGGGGGGCCGAACACCGGGGAGCTGTTTTTT.

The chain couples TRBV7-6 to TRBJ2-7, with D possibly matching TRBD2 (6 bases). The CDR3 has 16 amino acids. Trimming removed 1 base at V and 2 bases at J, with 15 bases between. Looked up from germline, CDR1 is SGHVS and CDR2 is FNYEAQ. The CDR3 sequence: CASSLGAGAGTYEQYF. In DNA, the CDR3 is TGTGCCAGCAGCTTAGGAGCTGGGGCGGGAACCTACGAGCAGTACTTC.

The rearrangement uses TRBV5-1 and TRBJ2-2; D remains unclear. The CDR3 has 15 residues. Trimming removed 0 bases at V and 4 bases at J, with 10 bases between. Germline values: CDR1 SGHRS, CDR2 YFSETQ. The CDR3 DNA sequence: TGCGCCAGCAGCTTGGGGGATCTCCGCACCGGGGAGCTGTTTTTT. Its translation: CASSLGDLRTGELFF.

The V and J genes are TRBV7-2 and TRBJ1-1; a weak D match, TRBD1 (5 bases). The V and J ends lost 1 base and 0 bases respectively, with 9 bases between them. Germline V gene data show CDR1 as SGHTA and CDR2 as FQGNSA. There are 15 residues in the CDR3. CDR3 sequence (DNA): TGTGCCAGCAGCTTAGAAAGGACATTGAACACTGAAGCTTTCTTT. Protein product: CASSLERTLNTEAFF.

The CDR3 DNA follows: TGTGCCAGTTCTGGGGGGTCCCTAGGGACCGGGGAGCTGTTTTTT. This translates into CASSGGSLGTGELFF. The V and J genes are TRBV19 and TRBJ2-2; D is possibly TRBD2 (6 bases). V lost 8 bases, J lost 5 bases, and 18 bases lay in between. Germline CDR1 LNHDA, CDR2 SQIVND (reference sequence). CDR3 length: 15 residues. Full variable domain (outside the CDR3, taken from reference TRBV19 and TRBJ2-2): DGGITQSPKYLFRKEGQNVTLSCEQNLNHDAMYWYRQDPGQGLRLIYYSQIVNDFQKGDIAEGYSVSREKKESFPLTVTSAQKNPTAFYLCASSGGSLGTGELFFGEGSRLTVL.

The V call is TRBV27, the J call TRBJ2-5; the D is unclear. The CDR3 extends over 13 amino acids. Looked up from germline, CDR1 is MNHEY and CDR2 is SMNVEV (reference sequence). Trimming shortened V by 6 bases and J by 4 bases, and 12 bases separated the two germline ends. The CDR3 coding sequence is TGTGCCAGCAGGTACCGGTGGGGAGAGACCCAGTACTTC. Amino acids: CASRYRWGETQYF.

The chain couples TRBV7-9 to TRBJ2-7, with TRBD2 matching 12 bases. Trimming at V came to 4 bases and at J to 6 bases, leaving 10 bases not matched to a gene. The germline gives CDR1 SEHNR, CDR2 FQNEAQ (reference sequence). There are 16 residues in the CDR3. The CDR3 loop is CASSSRLAGVNSEQYF. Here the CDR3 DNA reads TGTGCCAGCAGCTCTCGACTAGCGGGAGTGAATTCCGAGCAGTACTTC.

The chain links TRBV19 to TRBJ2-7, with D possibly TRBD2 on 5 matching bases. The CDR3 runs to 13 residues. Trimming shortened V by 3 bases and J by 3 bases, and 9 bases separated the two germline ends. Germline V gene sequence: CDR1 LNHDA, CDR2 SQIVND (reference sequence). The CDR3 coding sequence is TGTGCCAGTAGTATTCCCAGCGGCTACGAGCAGTACTTC. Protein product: CASSIPSGYEQYF.

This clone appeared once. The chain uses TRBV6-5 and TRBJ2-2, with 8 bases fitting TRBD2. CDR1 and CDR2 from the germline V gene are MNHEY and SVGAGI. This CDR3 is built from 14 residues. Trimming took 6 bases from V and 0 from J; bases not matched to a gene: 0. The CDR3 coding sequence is TGTGCCAGCAGGGGACTAGCGAACACCGGGGAGCTGTTTTTT. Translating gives CASRGLANTGELFF.

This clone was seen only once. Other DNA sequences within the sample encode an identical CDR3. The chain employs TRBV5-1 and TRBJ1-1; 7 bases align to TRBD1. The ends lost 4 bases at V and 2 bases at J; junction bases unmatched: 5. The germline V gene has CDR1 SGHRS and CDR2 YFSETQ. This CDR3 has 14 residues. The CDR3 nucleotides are TGCGCCAGCAGCGGGGGGACAGCCAACACTGAAGCTTTCTTT. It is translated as CASSGGTANTEAFF.

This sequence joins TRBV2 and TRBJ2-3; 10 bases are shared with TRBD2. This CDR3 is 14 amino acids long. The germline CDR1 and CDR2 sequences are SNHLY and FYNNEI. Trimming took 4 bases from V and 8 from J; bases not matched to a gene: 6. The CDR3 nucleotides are TGTGCCAGCAGTGGAGCGGGAGGGGTGGGTACGCAGTATTTT. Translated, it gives CASSGAGGVGTQYF.

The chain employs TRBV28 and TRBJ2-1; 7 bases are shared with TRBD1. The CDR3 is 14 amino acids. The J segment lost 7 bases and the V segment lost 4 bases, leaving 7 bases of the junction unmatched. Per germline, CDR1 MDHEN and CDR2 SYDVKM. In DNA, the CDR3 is TGTGCCAGCAGTTCGCGACAGGGAAAAAATGAGCAGTTCTTC. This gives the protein CASSSRQGKNEQFF.

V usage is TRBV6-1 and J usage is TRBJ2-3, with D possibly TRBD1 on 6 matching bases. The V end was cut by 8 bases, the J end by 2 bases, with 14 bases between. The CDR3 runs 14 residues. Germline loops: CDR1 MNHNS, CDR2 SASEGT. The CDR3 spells CASLKGVHTDTQYF. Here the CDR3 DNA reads TGTGCCAGCCTCAAGGGGGTGCACACAGATACGCAGTATTTT.

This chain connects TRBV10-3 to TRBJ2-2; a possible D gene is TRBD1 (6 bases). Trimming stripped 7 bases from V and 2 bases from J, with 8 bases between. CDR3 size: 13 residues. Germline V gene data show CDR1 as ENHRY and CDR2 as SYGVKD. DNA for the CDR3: TGTGCCATCAAACAGGGAAACACCGGGGAGCTGTTTTTT. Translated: CAIKQGNTGELFF.

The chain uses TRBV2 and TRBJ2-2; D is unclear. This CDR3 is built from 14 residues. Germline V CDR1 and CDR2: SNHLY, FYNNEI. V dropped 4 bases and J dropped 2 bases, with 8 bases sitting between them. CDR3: CASSVTVNTGELFF. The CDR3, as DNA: TGTGCCAGCAGTGTTACGGTTAACACCGGGGAGCTGTTTTTT.